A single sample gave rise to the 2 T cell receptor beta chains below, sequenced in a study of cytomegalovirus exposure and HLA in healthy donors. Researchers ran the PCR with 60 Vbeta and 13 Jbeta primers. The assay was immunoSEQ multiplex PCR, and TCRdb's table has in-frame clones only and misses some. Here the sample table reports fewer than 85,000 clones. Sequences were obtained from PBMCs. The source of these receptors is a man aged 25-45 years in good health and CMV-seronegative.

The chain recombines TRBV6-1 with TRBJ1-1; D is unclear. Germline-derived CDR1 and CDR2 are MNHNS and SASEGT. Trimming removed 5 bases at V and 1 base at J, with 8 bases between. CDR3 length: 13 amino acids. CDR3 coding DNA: TGTGCCAGCAGTCTAGAAACGAACACTGAAGCTTTCTTT. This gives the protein CASSLETNTEAFF.

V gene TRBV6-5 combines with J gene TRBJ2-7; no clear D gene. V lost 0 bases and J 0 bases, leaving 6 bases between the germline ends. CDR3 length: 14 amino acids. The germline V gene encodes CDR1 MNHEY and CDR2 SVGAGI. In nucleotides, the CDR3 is TGTGCCAGCAGTTACTCGTGGAGCTCCTACGAGCAGTACTTC. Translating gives CASSYSWSSYEQYF.